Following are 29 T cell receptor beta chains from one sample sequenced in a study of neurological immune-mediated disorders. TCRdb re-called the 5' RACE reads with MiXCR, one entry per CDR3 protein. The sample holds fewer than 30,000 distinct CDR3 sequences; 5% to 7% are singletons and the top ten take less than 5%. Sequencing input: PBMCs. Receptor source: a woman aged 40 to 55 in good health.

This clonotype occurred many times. The CDR3 loop reads CSARGDGGSYEQYF. CDR3 nucleotides: TGCAGTGCTAGAGGAGATGGGGGGTCCTACGAGCAGTACTTC. The V gene is TRBV20-1, the J gene TRBJ2-7; D possibly corresponds to TRBD2 (6 bases). The V gene lost 1 base and the J gene lost 1 base, with 11 bases spanning the gap. CDR1 DFQATT and CDR2 SNEGSKA come from the germline V gene (reference sequence). The CDR3 has 14 residues.

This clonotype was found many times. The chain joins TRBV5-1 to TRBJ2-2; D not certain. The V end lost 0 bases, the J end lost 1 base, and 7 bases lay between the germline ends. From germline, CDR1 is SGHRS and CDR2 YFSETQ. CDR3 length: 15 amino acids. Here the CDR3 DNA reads TGCGCCAGCAGCTTGGTAGCTGGGAACACCGGGGAGCTGTTTTTT. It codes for CASSLVAGNTGELFF. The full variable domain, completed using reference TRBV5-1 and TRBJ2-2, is KAGVTQTPRYLIKTRGQQVTLSCSPISGHRSVSWYQQTPGQGLQFLFEYFSETQRNKGNFPGRFSGRQFSNSRSEMNVSTLELGDSALYLCASSLVAGNTGELFFGEGSRLTVL.

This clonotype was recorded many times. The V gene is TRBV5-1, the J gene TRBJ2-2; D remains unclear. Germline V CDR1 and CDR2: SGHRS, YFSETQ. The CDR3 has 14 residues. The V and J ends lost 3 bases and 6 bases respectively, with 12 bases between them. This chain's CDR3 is CASSSNTISGELFF. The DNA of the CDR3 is TGCGCCAGCAGCTCGAACACGATTTCCGGGGAGCTGTTTTTT. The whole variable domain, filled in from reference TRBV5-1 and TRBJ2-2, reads KAGVTQTPRYLIKTRGQQVTLSCSPISGHRSVSWYQQTPGQGLQFLFEYFSETQRNKGNFPGRFSGRQFSNSRSEMNVSTLELGDSALYLCASSSNTISGELFFGEGSRLTVL.

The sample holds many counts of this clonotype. CDR3 residues: CASSLVSGTGELFF. DNA for the CDR3: TGTGCCAGCAGCTTAGTGTCGGGAACCGGGGAGCTGTTTTTT. V and J are TRBV7-8 and TRBJ2-2; perhaps TRBD2 as D (5 bases). With 1 base removed from V and 5 bases from J, the gap between germline ends came to 8 bases. Germline CDR1 reads SGHVS; CDR2 reads FQNEAQ. CDR3 size: 14 residues.

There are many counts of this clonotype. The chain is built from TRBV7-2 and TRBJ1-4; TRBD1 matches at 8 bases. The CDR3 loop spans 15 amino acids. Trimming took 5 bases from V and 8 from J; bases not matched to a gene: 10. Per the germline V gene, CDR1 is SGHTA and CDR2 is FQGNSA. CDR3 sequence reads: CASSDHTGGVEKLFF. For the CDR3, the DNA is TGTGCCAGCAGCGATCACACAGGGGGGGTAGAAAAACTGTTTTTT.

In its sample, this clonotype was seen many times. CDR3 sequence reads: CASSLSGNQPQHF. The CDR3 nucleotides read TGTGCCAGCAGCTTGAGTGGCAATCAGCCCCAGCATTTT. This chain connects TRBV5-6 to TRBJ1-5; D is uncertain. CDR1 SGHDT and CDR2 YYEEEE come from the germline V gene. V was pared by 1 base and J by 2 bases, with 4 bases between. This CDR3 comprises 13 residues.

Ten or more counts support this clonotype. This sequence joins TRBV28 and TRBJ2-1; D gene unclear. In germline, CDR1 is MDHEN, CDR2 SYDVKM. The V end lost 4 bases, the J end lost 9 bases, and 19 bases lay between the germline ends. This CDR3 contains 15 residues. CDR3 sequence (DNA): TGTGCCAGCAGTTCCCCCGGGTCGAAAACCGCTGAGCAGTTCTTC. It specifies CASSSPGSKTAEQFF.

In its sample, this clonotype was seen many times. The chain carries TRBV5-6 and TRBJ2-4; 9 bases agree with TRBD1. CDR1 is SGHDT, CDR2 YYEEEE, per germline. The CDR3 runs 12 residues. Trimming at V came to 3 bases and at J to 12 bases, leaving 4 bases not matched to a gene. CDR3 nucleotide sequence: TGTGCCAGCAGCTCGGGACAGGGTGATCAGTACTTC. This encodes CASSSGQGDQYF.

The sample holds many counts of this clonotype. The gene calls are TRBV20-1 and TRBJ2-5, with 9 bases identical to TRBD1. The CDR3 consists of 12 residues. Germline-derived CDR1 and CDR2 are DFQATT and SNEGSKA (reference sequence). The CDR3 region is CGWDREEETQYF. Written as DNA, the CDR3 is TGCGGATGGGACAGGGAGGAAGAGACCCAGTACTTC.

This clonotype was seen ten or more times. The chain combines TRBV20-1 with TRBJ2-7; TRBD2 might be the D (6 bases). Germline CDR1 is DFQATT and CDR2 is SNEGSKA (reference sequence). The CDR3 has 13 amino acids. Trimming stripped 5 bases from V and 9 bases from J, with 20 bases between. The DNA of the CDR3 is TGCAGTGCTGACCGGGACTCCCAGTATGGGCAGTACTTC. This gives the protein CSADRDSQYGQYF.

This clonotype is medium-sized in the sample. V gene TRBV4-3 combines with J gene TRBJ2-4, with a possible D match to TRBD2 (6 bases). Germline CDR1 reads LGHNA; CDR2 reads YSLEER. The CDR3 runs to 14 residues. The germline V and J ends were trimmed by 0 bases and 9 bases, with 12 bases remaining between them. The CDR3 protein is CASSQDGVRGIQYF. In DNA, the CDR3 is TGCGCCAGCAGCCAAGATGGGGTGCGGGGCATTCAGTACTTC.

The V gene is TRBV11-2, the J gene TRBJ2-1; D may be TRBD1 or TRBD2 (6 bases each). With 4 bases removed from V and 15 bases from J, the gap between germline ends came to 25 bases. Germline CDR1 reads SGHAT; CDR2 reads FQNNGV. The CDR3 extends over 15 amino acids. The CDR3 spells CASSSRRDTAEAAFF. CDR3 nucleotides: TGTGCCAGCAGCTCCCGGCGGGACACAGCGGAGGCGGCGTTCTTC.

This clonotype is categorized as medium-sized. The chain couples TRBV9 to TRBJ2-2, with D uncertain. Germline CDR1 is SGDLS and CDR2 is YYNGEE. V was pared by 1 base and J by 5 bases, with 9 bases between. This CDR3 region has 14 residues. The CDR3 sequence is CASSVRFVTGELFF. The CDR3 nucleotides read TGTGCCAGCAGCGTACGATTCGTGACCGGGGAGCTGTTTTTT.

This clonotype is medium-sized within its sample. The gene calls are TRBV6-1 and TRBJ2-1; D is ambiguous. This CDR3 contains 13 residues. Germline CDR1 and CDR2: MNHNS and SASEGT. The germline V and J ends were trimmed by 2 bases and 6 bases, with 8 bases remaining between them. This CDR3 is CASSERFFNEQFF. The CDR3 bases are TGTGCCAGCAGTGAACGTTTCTTCAATGAGCAGTTCTTC.

The CDR3 DNA is TGTGCCAGCAGCCTTGAGGGGGACGATGAAGAGACCCAGTACTTC. Protein: CASSLEGDDEETQYF. The rearrangement uses TRBV7-6 and TRBJ2-5, with a weak D call TRBD1 (6 bases). Trimming shortened V by 5 bases and J by 3 bases, and 16 bases separated the two germline ends. Germline CDR1 and CDR2: SGHVS and FNYEAQ. The CDR3 runs 15 residues.

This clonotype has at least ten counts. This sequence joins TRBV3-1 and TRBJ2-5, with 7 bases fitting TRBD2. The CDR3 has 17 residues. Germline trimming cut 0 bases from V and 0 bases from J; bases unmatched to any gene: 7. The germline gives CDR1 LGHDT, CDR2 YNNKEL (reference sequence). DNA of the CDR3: TGTGCCAGCAGCCAAGATGAACTAGCGACTTACCAAGAGACCCAGTACTTC. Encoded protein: CASSQDELATYQETQYF.

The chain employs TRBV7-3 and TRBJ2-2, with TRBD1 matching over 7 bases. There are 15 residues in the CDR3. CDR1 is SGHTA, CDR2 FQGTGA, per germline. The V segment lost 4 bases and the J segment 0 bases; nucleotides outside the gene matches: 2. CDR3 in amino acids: CASSSGQTNTGELFF. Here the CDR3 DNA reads TGTGCCAGCAGCTCGGGACAGACGAACACCGGGGAGCTGTTTTTT.

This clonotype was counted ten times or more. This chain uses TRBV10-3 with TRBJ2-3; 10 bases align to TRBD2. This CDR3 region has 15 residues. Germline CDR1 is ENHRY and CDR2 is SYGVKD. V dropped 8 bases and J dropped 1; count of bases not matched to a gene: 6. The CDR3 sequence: CAILRGLAGTDTQYF. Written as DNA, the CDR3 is TGTGCCATCCTCCGCGGACTAGCGGGCACAGATACGCAGTATTTT.

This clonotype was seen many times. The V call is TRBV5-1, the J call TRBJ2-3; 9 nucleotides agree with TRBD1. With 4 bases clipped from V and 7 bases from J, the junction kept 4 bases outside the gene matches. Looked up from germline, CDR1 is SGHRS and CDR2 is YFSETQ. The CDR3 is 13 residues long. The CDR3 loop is CASSPGTGHTQYF. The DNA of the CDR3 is TGCGCCAGCAGCCCAGGGACAGGGCATACGCAGTATTTT.

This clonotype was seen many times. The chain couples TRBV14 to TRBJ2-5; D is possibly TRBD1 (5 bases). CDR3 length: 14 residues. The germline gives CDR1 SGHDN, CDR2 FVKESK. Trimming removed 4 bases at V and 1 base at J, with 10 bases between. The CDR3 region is CASSRDRAQETQYF. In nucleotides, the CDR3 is TGTGCCAGCAGCCGTGACAGAGCCCAAGAGACCCAGTACTTC.

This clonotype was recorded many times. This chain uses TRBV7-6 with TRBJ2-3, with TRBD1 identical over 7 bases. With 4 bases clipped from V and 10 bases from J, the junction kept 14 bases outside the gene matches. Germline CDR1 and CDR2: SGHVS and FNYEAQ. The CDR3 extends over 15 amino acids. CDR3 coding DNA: TGTGCCAGCAGCTCCGCCTCAACGACAGGGCTGGCGCAGTATTTT. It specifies CASSSASTTGLAQYF.

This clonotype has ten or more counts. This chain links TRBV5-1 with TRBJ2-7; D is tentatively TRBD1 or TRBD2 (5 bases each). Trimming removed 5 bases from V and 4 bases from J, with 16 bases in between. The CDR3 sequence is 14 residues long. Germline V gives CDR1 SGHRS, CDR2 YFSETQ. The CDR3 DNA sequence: TGCGCCAGCAGACCCCGGGACGGAATATACGAGCAGTACTTC. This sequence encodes CASRPRDGIYEQYF. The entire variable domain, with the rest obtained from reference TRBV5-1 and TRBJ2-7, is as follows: KAGVTQTPRYLIKTRGQQVTLSCSPISGHRSVSWYQQTPGQGLQFLFEYFSETQRNKGNFPGRFSGRQFSNSRSEMNVSTLELGDSALYLCASRPRDGIYEQYFGPGTRLTVT.

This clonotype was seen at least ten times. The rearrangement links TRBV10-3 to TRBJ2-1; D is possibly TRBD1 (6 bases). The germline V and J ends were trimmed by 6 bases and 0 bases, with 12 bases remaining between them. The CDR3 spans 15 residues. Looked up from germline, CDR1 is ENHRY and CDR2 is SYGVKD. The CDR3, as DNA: TGTGCCATCAGGATTACAGGGAGCTCCTACAATGAGCAGTTCTTC. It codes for CAIRITGSSYNEQFF.

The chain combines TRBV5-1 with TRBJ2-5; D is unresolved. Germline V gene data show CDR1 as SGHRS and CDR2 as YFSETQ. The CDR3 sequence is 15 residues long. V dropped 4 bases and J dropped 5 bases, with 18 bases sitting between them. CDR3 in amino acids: CASSQNTDASETQYF. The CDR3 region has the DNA TGCGCCAGCAGCCAAAACACGGACGCCTCTGAGACCCAGTACTTC.

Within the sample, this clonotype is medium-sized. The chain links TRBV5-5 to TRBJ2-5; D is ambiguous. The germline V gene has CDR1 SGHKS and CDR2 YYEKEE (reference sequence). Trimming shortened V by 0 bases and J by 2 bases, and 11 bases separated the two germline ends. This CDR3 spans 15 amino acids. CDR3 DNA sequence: TGTGCCAGCAGCTTGGGGTGGGCAGGTCAAGAGACCCAGTACTTC. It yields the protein CASSLGWAGQETQYF.

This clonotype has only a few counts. DNA of the CDR3: TGTGCCAGCTCACCTGGACAGAACTACGAGCAGTACTTC. This translates into CASSPGQNYEQYF. The chain uses TRBV18 and TRBJ2-7; D might be TRBD1 (6 bases). Per germline, CDR1 KGHSH and CDR2 LQKENI. Trimming removed 3 bases at V and 3 bases at J, with 9 bases between. This CDR3 is 13 amino acids long.

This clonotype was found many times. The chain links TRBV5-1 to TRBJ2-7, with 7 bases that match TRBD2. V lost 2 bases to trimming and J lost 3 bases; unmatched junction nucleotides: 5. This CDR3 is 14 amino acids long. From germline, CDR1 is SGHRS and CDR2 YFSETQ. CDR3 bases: TGCGCCAGCAGCTTTGGTGGCGGGGGCTACGAGCAGTACTTC. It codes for CASSFGGGGYEQYF.

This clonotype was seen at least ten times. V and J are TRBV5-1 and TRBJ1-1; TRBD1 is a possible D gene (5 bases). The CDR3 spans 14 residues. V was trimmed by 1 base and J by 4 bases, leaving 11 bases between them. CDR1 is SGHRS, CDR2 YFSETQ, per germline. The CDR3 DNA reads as TGCGCCAGCAGCTTGCATCAGGGTGGCACTGAAGCTTTCTTT. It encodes CASSLHQGGTEAFF.

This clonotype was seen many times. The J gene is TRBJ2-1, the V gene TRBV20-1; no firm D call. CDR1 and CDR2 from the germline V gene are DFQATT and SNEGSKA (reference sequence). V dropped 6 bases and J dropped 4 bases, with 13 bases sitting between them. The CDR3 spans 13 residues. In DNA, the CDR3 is TGCAGTGCCTCGCGTACCCCTTACAATGAGCAGTTCTTC. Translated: CSASRTPYNEQFF.